Below, 29 T cell receptor beta chains from the same sample are listed, as sequenced in a study of T cell clonality in common variable immunodeficiency. Assay used: immunoSEQ multiplex PCR; TCRdb lists only in-frame clones, some missing. This sample carries around 45,000 clones, none of them present only once. The sequencing sample was made of peripheral blood mononuclear cells. The receptors originated from a person aged 18 to 69 in good health.

This clone was seen many times. Sequencing ends 3 residues short of the CDR3 end; the germline J gene provides the rest. The chain recombines TRBV7-9 with TRBJ2-7; tentative D call: TRBD2 (6 bases). CDR3 length: 14 residues. Looked up from germline, CDR1 is SEHNR and CDR2 is FQNEAQ (reference sequence). V was cut by 4 bases and J by 0 bases, with 10 bases left in between. CDR3 bases read: TGTGCCAGCAGCTCAGGACTAACCTCCTACGAG. This sequence encodes CASSSGLTSYE. The complete CDR3 protein is CASSSGLTSYEQYF.

This clone was seen ten or more times. Read coverage stops 3 residues before the CDR3 terminus; the germline J gene supplies the remainder. V usage is TRBV5-1 and J usage is TRBJ2-1; maybe TRBD2 (6 bases). The CDR3 is 16 amino acids. Trimming removed 0 bases from V and 4 bases from J, with 14 bases in between. Germline CDR1 reads SGHRS; CDR2 reads YFSETQ. The CDR3 is CASSLVAAGSYNEQFF. The CDR3 bases that were read are TGCGCCAGCAGCTTGGTAGCGGCGGGGTCTTACAATGAG.

This clone was counted many times. The read ends 3 residues early relative to the CDR3; the germline J gene fills the gap. The rearrangement joins TRBV5-6 to TRBJ1-1; weak D call: TRBD1 (5 bases). Germline V gene lookup returns CDR1 SGHDT and CDR2 YYEEEE. V was clipped by 2 bases and J by 4 bases, with 15 bases between them. CDR3 length equals 15 residues. CDR3 protein: CASSFRAFSSTEAFF. The CDR3 DNA, read in part, is TGTGCCAGCAGCTTCAGGGCGTTCAGTTCCACTGAA.

As concerns this clone: The CDR3 goes on 3 residues after the read ends, and that part is filled in from the germline J gene. V usage is TRBV30 and J usage is TRBJ2-3; D might be TRBD1 (5 bases). Looked up from germline, CDR1 is GTSNPN and CDR2 is SVGIG (reference sequence). The CDR3 contains 13 residues. CDR3 sequence: CAWSVDRNQPQYF. The part of the CDR3 DNA that was read is TGTGCCTGGAGTGTCGACAGAAATCAGCCG.

This clone was seen many times. The read is 3 residues too short to cover the CDR3 end, so that end is filled in from the germline J gene. J is TRBJ2-5 and V is TRBV9, with 12 bases matching TRBD2. The CDR3 has 15 residues. Germline loops: CDR1 SGDLS, CDR2 YYNGEE. The junction had 6 bases not matched to a gene; V was cut back by 4 bases and J by 5 bases. CDR3 region: CASSNGLAGFETQYF. The sequenced part of the CDR3 DNA is TGTGCCAGCAGCAACGGACTAGCGGGGTTTGAGACC. The whole variable domain, filled in from reference TRBV9 and TRBJ2-5, reads DSGVTQTPKHLITATGQRVTLRCSPRSGDLSVYWYQQSLDQGLQFLIQYYNGEERAKGNILERFSAQQFPDLHSELNLSSLELGDSALYFCASSNGLAGFETQYFGPGTRLLVL.

Worth noting for this clone: The CDR3 end is not reached by the read, which stops 3 residues before it; the germline J gene fills it in. The chain is built from TRBV10-2 and TRBJ2-7, with TRBD2 matching 10 bases. The CDR3 loop spans 15 amino acids. Germline V gene sequence: CDR1 WSHSY, CDR2 SAAADI. V was clipped by 7 bases and J by 2 bases; unmatched bases: 8. CDR3 protein: CASTLLAGETYEQYF. The sequenced part of the CDR3 DNA is TGCGCCAGCACCCTCCTAGCGGGGGAAACCTACGAG.

This clone was detected a few times. Sequencing ends 3 residues short of the CDR3 end; the germline J gene provides the rest. This chain links TRBV19 with TRBJ2-4; no firm D call. CDR3 length: 15 residues. CDR1 is LNHDA and CDR2 is SQIVND in the germline V gene (reference sequence). The sequenced part of the CDR3 DNA is TGTGCCAGTATTCAACCGGGTGGCAGCTACTATGGT. Encoded protein: CASIQPGGSYYG. The entire CDR3 protein reads CASIQPGGSYYGQYF.

This clone was counted only a few times. Read data end 3 residues before the CDR3 end; the end is taken from the germline J gene. The J gene is TRBJ2-4, the V gene TRBV30; D perhaps matches TRBD1 (5 bases). Germline loops: CDR1 GTSNPN, CDR2 SVGIG (reference sequence). CDR3 size: 15 residues. CDR3 DNA, as far as it was read: TGTGCCTGGAGGACCAGCAGGAACAGGTTTACGGGT. Its translation is CAWRTSRNRFTG. The complete CDR3 protein is CAWRTSRNRFTGQYF.

This clone was detected ten times or more. The sequenced fragment ends 3 residues before the CDR3 boundary, so the rest is inferred from the germline J gene. V gene TRBV4-2 combines with J gene TRBJ1-2; tentative D call: TRBD1 (6 bases). The V and J ends lost 0 bases and 4 bases respectively, with 15 bases between them. Germline V gene sequence: CDR1 LGHNA, CDR2 YNFKEQ. This CDR3 contains 16 residues. This chain's CDR3 is CASSQDGSRGFYGYTF. The covered CDR3 bases are TGTGCCAGCAGCCAAGATGGGAGTAGGGGGTTCTATGGC.

This clone was seen at least ten times. The DNA read from the CDR3 is TGTGCCAGCAGCTTAGTGGGGCTGACTGAA. This sequence encodes CASSLVGLTE. The complete CDR3 protein is CASSLVGLTEAFF. The chain carries TRBV7-2 and TRBJ1-1, with TRBD1 as a possible D gene (5 bases). The read stops 3 residues short of the end of the CDR3; the missing end is completed from the germline J gene. Germline CDR1 is SGHTA and CDR2 is FQGNSA. V lost 1 base and J lost 5, with 8 bases in between. The CDR3 has 13 residues.

The sample holds many counts of this clone. The CDR3 is cut off 3 residues early in the read; its end comes from the germline J gene. The chain couples TRBV30 to TRBJ1-2; tentatively, D is TRBD1 (5 bases). V was trimmed by 3 bases and J by 5 bases, leaving 10 bases between them. The CDR3 totals 12 residues. CDR1 is GTSNPN and CDR2 is SVGIG in the germline V gene (reference sequence). The part of the CDR3 DNA that was read is TGTGCCTGGAGAACGGACACGTATGGC. Protein sequence: CAWRTDTYG. The complete CDR3 sequence is CAWRTDTYGYTF.

The table lists this clone with many counts. With the read ending 3 residues before the CDR3 end, the germline J gene is used to fill in that end. V gene TRBV7-8 combines with J gene TRBJ1-2; TRBD1 aligns across 8 bases. CDR1 is SGHVS and CDR2 is FQNEAQ in the germline V gene. The J segment lost 3 bases and the V segment lost 5 bases, leaving 11 bases of the junction unmatched. CDR3 length: 16 amino acids. The sequenced CDR3 bases are TGTGCCAGCAGCCGACTACTGACAGGGGAAGACTATGGC. Protein product: CASSRLLTGEDYG. The full-length CDR3 reads as CASSRLLTGEDYGYTF.

This clone was seen at least ten times. Incomplete CDR3 DNA: TGTGCCAGCAGCACAGGGGTGGGCAATCAGCCC. Its protein product is CASSTGVGNQP. The CDR3 as a whole reads CASSTGVGNQPQHF. This rearrangement joins TRBV6-2 or TRBV6-3 to TRBJ1-5; 7 bases align to TRBD1. The read ends 3 residues before the CDR3 terminus; that terminus is restored from the germline J gene. V shed 6 bases and J 2 bases; nucleotides not matched to a gene: 4. The CDR3 extends over 14 amino acids. Germline CDR1 is MNHEY and CDR2 is SVGEGT.

This clone has only a few counts. A much larger clone lies a single base off, so this may be a read error. This chain's CDR3 is CASRRDSEKLFF. Partial CDR3 DNA: TGTGCCAGCAGACGAGACAGCGAAAAG. The chain is built from TRBV7-9 and TRBJ2-2; D possibly corresponds to TRBD1 (5 bases). The read halts 3 residues ahead of the CDR3 end, with the missing end drawn from the germline J gene. This CDR3 has 12 amino acids. Germline CDR1 reads SEHNR; CDR2 reads FQNEAQ (reference sequence).

This clone was observed many times. The CDR3 end lies 3 residues beyond the end of the read and is filled in from the germline J gene. The chain joins TRBV20-1 to TRBJ2-3; maybe TRBD1 (6 bases). The CDR3 consists of 16 residues. CDR1 DFQATT and CDR2 SNEGSKA come from the germline V gene (reference sequence). This CDR3 is CSAREKAGTRDQPQYF. The CDR3 bases that were read are TGCAGTGCTAGAGAGAAAGCCGGGACACGGGATCAGCCG.

Turning to this clone: The read halts 3 residues ahead of the CDR3 end, with the missing end drawn from the germline J gene. The rearrangement links TRBV5-4 to TRBJ2-7; 9 bases line up with TRBD2. The CDR3 is 16 residues long. The germline V gene encodes CDR1 SGHNT and CDR2 YYREEE (reference sequence). Losses at the gene ends were 4 bases for V and 6 bases for J; bases not matched to a gene: 14. The CDR3 bases that were read are TGTGCCAGCAGCAACCCCGGGGCGGGGGGGCTCCGCGAG. The encoded protein is CASSNPGAGGLRE. The full CDR3 protein is CASSNPGAGGLREQYF.

This clone was counted many times. From the germline J gene comes the end of the CDR3, since the read stops 3 residues before it. V gene TRBV7-6 combines with J gene TRBJ1-6; TRBD1 matches at 8 bases. CDR1 is SGHVS, CDR2 FNYEAQ, per germline. The CDR3 is made up of 15 amino acids. Unmatched junction bases numbered 8, after V lost 5 bases and J lost 8 bases. This chain's CDR3 is CASSPRTGTDSPLHF. The covered CDR3 bases are TGTGCCAGCAGCCCTCGGACAGGGACGGATTCACCC.

The table lists this clone with many counts. The DNA ends 3 residues before the CDR3 does, and the rest of the CDR3 is filled in from the germline J gene. This chain joins TRBV5-5 and TRBJ1-1; no definite D call. This CDR3 is 14 amino acids long. Germline CDR1 SGHKS, CDR2 YYEKEE (reference sequence). Trimming shortened V by 1 base and J by 4 bases, and 11 bases separated the two germline ends. The part of the CDR3 DNA that was read is TGTGCCAGCAGCTTGTGGCCGGGTACCACTGAA. It is translated as CASSLWPGTTE. The complete CDR3 protein is CASSLWPGTTEAFF.

At least ten counts were recorded for this clone. The CDR3 extends 3 residues past the end of the read, so its final part is completed from the germline J gene. The rearrangement links TRBV6-4 to TRBJ2-2, with D uncertain. Germline CDR1 MRHNA, CDR2 SNTAGT. The V end was cut by 3 bases, the J end by 0 bases, with 2 bases between. The CDR3 is 13 amino acids. CDR3 DNA, as far as it was read: TGTGCCAGCAGTGATACGAACACCGGGGAG. Translating gives CASSDTNTGE. In full, the CDR3 reads CASSDTNTGELFF.

Many counts were recorded for this clone. The missing CDR3 end, 3 residues past where the read stops, is filled in from the germline J gene. This chain joins TRBV5-1 and TRBJ2-5; tentatively, D is TRBD2 (6 bases). The CDR3 has 16 residues. Between the trimmed V and J ends, which lost 2 bases and 5 bases, there was a span of 19 bases. Germline lookup yields CDR1 SGHRS and CDR2 YFSETQ. The CDR3 sequence is CASSFPPEAGSETQYF. The sequenced part of the CDR3 DNA is TGCGCCAGCAGCTTTCCCCCGGAGGCGGGGTCGGAGACC.

Many counts were recorded for this clone. The read terminates 3 residues before the CDR3 end, so the remaining end is supplied by the germline J gene. The gene calls are TRBV30 and TRBJ1-4; 9 bases are shared with TRBD1. Germline CDR1 GTSNPN, CDR2 SVGIG (reference sequence). This CDR3 is built from 13 residues. V dropped 0 bases and J dropped 8; count of bases not matched to a gene: 1. Here the CDR3 reads CAWSVGQGEKLFF. The sequenced part of the CDR3 DNA is TGTGCCTGGAGTGTCGGACAGGGGGAAAAA.

This clone was seen at least ten times. Read coverage stops 3 residues before the CDR3 terminus; the germline J gene supplies the remainder. The chain employs TRBV7-8 and TRBJ2-4; a possible D gene is TRBD1 (5 bases). Trimming removed 1 base at V and 6 bases at J, with 13 bases between. From germline, CDR1 is SGHVS and CDR2 FQNEAQ. The CDR3 runs to 15 residues. CDR3 loop: CASSLVGRATNIQYF. Partial CDR3 DNA: TGTGCCAGCAGCTTAGTGGGCAGGGCTACAAACATT.

This clone was seen at least ten times. The read terminates 3 residues before the CDR3 end, so the remaining end is supplied by the germline J gene. The chain combines TRBV4-2 with TRBJ1-5; D is possibly TRBD1 (5 bases). Germline V gives CDR1 LGHNA, CDR2 YNFKEQ. The CDR3 totals 18 residues. V was trimmed by 3 bases and J by 0 bases, leaving 18 bases between them. The covered CDR3 bases are TGTGCCAGCAGCCAGCGGAGTCGGACAAGCTATAGCAATCAGCCC. This codes for CASSQRSRTSYSNQP. The whole CDR3 is CASSQRSRTSYSNQPQHF.

Ten or more counts support this clone. The missing CDR3 end, 3 residues past where the read stops, is filled in from the germline J gene. This rearrangement joins TRBV19 to TRBJ1-6; a possible D gene is TRBD1 (5 bases). Germline CDR1 LNHDA, CDR2 SQIVND (reference sequence). CDR3 length: 13 amino acids. V lost 5 bases and J lost 8, with 10 bases in between. The CDR3 here is CASSPRGYSPLHF. The CDR3 bases that were read are TGTGCCAGTAGTCCAAGGGGCTATTCACCC.

This clone has a count of ten or more. The missing CDR3 end, 3 residues past where the read stops, is filled in from the germline J gene. V usage is TRBV19 and J usage is TRBJ2-6; 8 positions agree with TRBD1. The CDR3 sequence is 18 residues long. The J segment lost 0 bases and the V segment lost 7 bases, leaving 11 bases of the junction unmatched. CDR1 LNHDA and CDR2 SQIVND come from the germline V gene (reference sequence). Here the CDR3 reads CASTATGQAPSGANVLTF. CDR3 bases read: TGTGCCAGTACCGCCACGGGACAGGCGCCCTCTGGGGCCAACGTC.

This clone was counted at least ten times. CDR3 region: CASSPGQYNEQFF. The DNA read from the CDR3 is TGTGCCAGCAGCCCCGGACAGTACAATGAG. This chain uses TRBV5-4 with TRBJ2-1; maybe TRBD1 (6 bases). The sequenced fragment ends 3 residues before the CDR3 boundary, so the rest is inferred from the germline J gene. The CDR3 sequence is 13 residues long. V was clipped by 4 bases and J by 4 bases, with 9 bases between them. Looked up from germline, CDR1 is SGHNT and CDR2 is YYREEE (reference sequence).

This clone has a count of ten or more. With the read ending 3 residues before the CDR3 end, the germline J gene is used to fill in that end. The chain carries TRBV5-6 and TRBJ1-1; maybe TRBD1 (6 bases). Germline lookup yields CDR1 SGHDT and CDR2 YYEEEE. The V and J ends lost 4 bases and 4 bases respectively, with 14 bases between them. This CDR3 comprises 14 residues. CDR3 bases read: TGTGCCAGCAGCCCCAGGGGAATAATCACTGAA. Translated, it gives CASSPRGIITE. The full-length CDR3 reads as CASSPRGIITEAFF.

This clone has ten or more counts. The CDR3 end falls 3 residues outside the read, so it is completed with the germline J gene. V gene TRBV13 combines with J gene TRBJ2-7; unclear D gene. V lost 5 bases to trimming and J lost 5 bases, with 16 bases between them. This CDR3 has 14 residues. Per the germline V gene, CDR1 is PRHDT and CDR2 is FYEKMQ (reference sequence). Partial CDR3 DNA: TGTGCCAGCAGCGTCGGTAGGGCTGGGCACGAG. Encoded protein: CASSVGRAGHE. The full-length CDR3 reads as CASSVGRAGHEQYF.

This clone has just a few counts. From the germline J gene comes the end of the CDR3, since the read stops 3 residues before it. The chain employs TRBV7-6 and TRBJ2-4; D possibly corresponds to TRBD1 (5 bases). This CDR3 has 14 residues. Germline V gene sequence: CDR1 SGHVS, CDR2 FNYEAQ. Partial CDR3 DNA: TGTGCCAGCAGCTTAGAGGCAGGGATCTTTGGT. Its translation is CASSLEAGIFG. The full-length CDR3 reads as CASSLEAGIFGQYF.